Shown below are 26 T cell receptor beta chains from a single sample sequenced in a study of OX40 agonist ivuxolimab in advanced cancers. TCRdb keeps only in-frame clones here, not all; method: immunoSEQ multiplex PCR. Of approximately 74,000 clones listed, around 85% are singletons. Sample: CD4+ or CD8+ T cells sorted from blood, taken in a trial of the OX40 agonist ivuxolimab. These receptors were taken from an adult with an advanced solid tumor such as melanoma, head and neck, liver or kidney cancer.

The chain is built from TRBV28 and TRBJ1-1; D remains ambiguous. V dropped 9 bases and J dropped 2 bases, with 16 bases sitting between them. Germline CDR1 is MDHEN and CDR2 is SYDVKM. The CDR3 has 14 residues. This CDR3 is CASSPVVLNTEAFF. The CDR3 DNA reads as TGTGCCAGTTCGCCGGTCGTTTTAAACACTGAAGCTTTCTTT.

The genes are TRBV2 and TRBJ1-6; TRBD1 matches at 9 bases. Germline lookup yields CDR1 SNHLY and CDR2 FYNNEI. Trimming cost V 6 bases and J 14 bases; bases outside gene matches: 8. The CDR3 has 13 amino acids. The CDR3: CASRTGGLLALHF. The CDR3 region has the DNA TGTGCCAGCAGGACAGGGGGGCTTTTGGCCCTCCACTTT.

This clone was detected once. The V call is TRBV14, the J call TRBJ1-4, with D unresolved. Germline assignment: CDR1 SGHDN and CDR2 FVKESK. This CDR3 spans 15 amino acids. V lost 4 bases, J lost 5 bases, and 14 bases lay in between. The CDR3 DNA sequence: TGTGCCAGCAGCCGACCCGGCTCTAGAAATGAAAAACTGTTTTTT. Translation: CASSRPGSRNEKLFF.

The chain has TRBV4-2 and TRBJ1-2, with D tentatively TRBD1 (5 bases). The CDR3 runs to 16 residues. CDR1 and CDR2 from the germline V gene are LGHNA and YNFKEQ. Trimming took off 4 bases at V and 6 bases at J, with 21 bases between the two ends. The CDR3 loop is CASSRLESGNGHGYTF. In DNA, the CDR3 is TGTGCCAGCAGCCGCCTAGAGTCAGGGAACGGGCATGGCTACACCTTC.

This sequence joins TRBV5-1 and TRBJ2-3, with D uncertain. The CDR3 runs 12 residues. V was cut by 7 bases and J by 0 bases, with 6 bases left in between. Germline loops: CDR1 SGHRS, CDR2 YFSETQ. CDR3 sequence reads: CASAPSTDTQYF. The DNA for the CDR3 is TGCGCCAGCGCACCTAGCACAGATACGCAGTATTTT.

In DNA form, the CDR3 reads TGTGCCAGCAGTTTAGGGCGGTTGAACACTGAAGCTTTCTTT. Its protein is CASSLGRLNTEAFF. The chain carries TRBV28 and TRBJ1-1; D is uncertain. Deletions cut 2 bases from V and 0 bases from J, with 7 bases between. This CDR3 has 14 residues. Germline lookup yields CDR1 MDHEN and CDR2 SYDVKM.

The chain links TRBV6-5 to TRBJ2-7, with 7 positions matching TRBD1. Trimming at V came to 4 bases and at J to 4 bases, leaving 4 bases not matched to a gene. CDR3 length: 13 residues. CDR1 and CDR2 from the germline V gene are MNHEY and SVGAGI. CDR3: CASSLDRMYEQYF. For the CDR3, the DNA is TGTGCCAGCAGTTTGGACAGGATGTACGAGCAGTACTTC.

This sequence joins TRBV6-5 and TRBJ1-5, with D perhaps TRBD1 (5 bases). CDR1 and CDR2 from the germline V gene are MNHEY and SVGAGI. The CDR3 extends over 13 amino acids. V was shortened by 6 bases and J by 11 bases, with 17 bases between the two germline ends. The CDR3 region is CASRMDIGGSQHF. The DNA of the CDR3 is TGTGCCAGCAGGATGGACATCGGGGGGTCCCAGCATTTT.

V and J are TRBV11-2 and TRBJ1-4; 10 nucleotides match TRBD1. The CDR3 loop spans 16 amino acids. Trimming removed 5 bases from V and 2 bases from J; junction bases left unmatched: 5. Germline CDR1 SGHAT, CDR2 FQNNGV. CDR3 amino acids: CASSATGGRTNEKLFF. The DNA for the CDR3 is TGTGCCAGCAGCGCGACAGGGGGCCGGACTAATGAAAAACTGTTTTTT.

The V and J genes are TRBV19 and TRBJ2-1, with 7 bases fitting TRBD1. J was trimmed by 12 bases and V by 5 bases; bases with no gene match: 10. The length of the CDR3 is 13 residues. Germline CDR1 is LNHDA and CDR2 is SQIVND (reference sequence). This CDR3 reads CASSQDRQGRQFF. CDR3 nucleotide sequence: TGTGCCAGTAGTCAAGACAGACAGGGACGGCAGTTCTTC.

V gene TRBV11-3 combines with J gene TRBJ2-2; D may be TRBD1 or TRBD2 (6 bases each). The CDR3 is made up of 15 amino acids. Germline loops: CDR1 SGHNT, CDR2 YENEEA. V lost 3 bases, J lost 3 bases, and 11 bases lay in between. This chain's CDR3 is CASSLRGEDTGELFF. CDR3 nucleotide sequence: TGTGCCAGCAGCTTGAGGGGGGAGGACACCGGGGAGCTGTTTTTT.

V usage is TRBV30 and J usage is TRBJ1-2; possible D gene TRBD1, 5 bases. The CDR3 runs to 13 residues. Germline V gives CDR1 GTSNPN, CDR2 SVGIG (reference sequence). V was pared by 4 bases and J by 4 bases, with 13 bases between. CDR3 coding DNA: TGTGCCTGGACCGACGGACACCTCTATGGCTACACCTTC. Amino acids: CAWTDGHLYGYTF.

As regards this clone: Other DNA sequences in this sample translate to the same CDR3. V is TRBV15 and J is TRBJ1-1; D remains ambiguous. The CDR3 totals 12 residues. V was pared by 1 base and J by 7 bases, with 7 bases between. The germline V gene has CDR1 LNHNV and CDR2 YYDKDF (reference sequence). In DNA form, the CDR3 reads TGTGCCACCAGCAGAGCCCGGGGTGAAGCTTTCTTT. Protein product: CATSRARGEAFF.

V gene TRBV7-9 combines with J gene TRBJ1-1, with 7 bases identical to TRBD1. The CDR3 runs 11 residues. V was pared by 5 bases and J by 10 bases, with 4 bases of the junction left unmatched. Germline V gene sequence: CDR1 SEHNR, CDR2 FQNEAQ (reference sequence). The CDR3 nucleotides are TGTGCCAGCAGCGAGGACAGGCCAGCTTTCTTT. Encoded protein: CASSEDRPAFF.

The chain is built from TRBV21-1 and TRBJ1-2. TRBV21-1 counts as a pseudogene. This CDR3 spans 16 amino acids. The DNA for the CDR3 is TGTGCCAGCAGCAAAGTTCGGGGTCCGCCGAACTATGGCTACACCTTC. Its translation: CASSKVRGPPNYGYTF.

The chain employs TRBV7-2 and TRBJ1-1, with 8 positions matching TRBD1. Germline V gene lookup returns CDR1 SGHTA and CDR2 FQGNSA. Trimming removed 5 bases from V and 0 bases from J; junction bases left unmatched: 5. The CDR3 consists of 15 residues. In nucleotides, the CDR3 is TGTGCCAGCAGCCCACGGACAGGGTTGAACACTGAAGCTTTCTTT. Translating gives CASSPRTGLNTEAFF. Full variable domain (rest looked up from reference TRBV7-2 and TRBJ1-1): GAGVSQSPSNKVTEKGKDVELRCDPISGHTALYWYRQSLGQGLEFLIYFQGNSAPDKSGLPSDRFSAERTGGSVSTLTIQRTQQEDSAVYLCASSPRTGLNTEAFFGQGTRLTVV.

This chain uses TRBV7-3 with TRBJ2-3; tentatively, D is TRBD2 (5 bases). This CDR3 has 16 amino acids. Per the germline V gene, CDR1 is SGHTA and CDR2 is FQGTGA. Trimming took off 5 bases at V and 4 bases at J, with 19 bases between the two ends. CDR3 DNA sequence: TGTGCCAGCAGCCCTCCGGGGATGAACGGGGCAGATACGCAGTATTTT. Amino acid sequence: CASSPPGMNGADTQYF.

This clone showed up just a few times. The genes are TRBV5-1 and TRBJ2-7; perhaps TRBD1 as D (5 bases). Trimming left V 0 bases short and J 6 bases short, with 13 bases between. This CDR3 has 14 amino acids. Germline assignment: CDR1 SGHRS and CDR2 YFSETQ. DNA of the CDR3: TGCGCCAGCAGCTTGGTTGAAGGGGTCGGCGAGCAGTACTTC. Protein product: CASSLVEGVGEQYF.

This chain uses TRBV11-3 with TRBJ2-1, with 8 bases fitting TRBD1. J was trimmed by 2 bases and V by 4 bases; bases with no gene match: 1. CDR1 and CDR2 from the germline V gene are SGHNT and YENEEA. CDR3 length: 14 residues. Here the CDR3 DNA reads TGTGCCAGCAGCTGGACAGGGACCTACAATGAGCAGTTCTTC. Translated: CASSWTGTYNEQFF.

The chain is built from TRBV19 and TRBJ2-3, with a weak D call TRBD1 (5 bases). CDR1 is LNHDA, CDR2 SQIVND, per germline (reference sequence). V lost 1 base and J 0 bases, leaving 8 bases between the germline ends. This CDR3 is 15 amino acids long. Here the CDR3 reads CASSIADISTDTQYF. Here the CDR3 DNA reads TGTGCCAGTAGTATAGCGGACATTAGCACAGATACGCAGTATTTT.

The CDR3: CASSLVGQGVYEQYF. CDR3 in DNA: TGTGCCAGCAGCTTAGTCGGACAGGGGGTATACGAGCAGTACTTC. This chain connects TRBV7-2 to TRBJ2-7; TRBD1 agrees at 10 bases. Germline CDR1 is SGHTA and CDR2 is FQGNSA. The CDR3 is made up of 15 amino acids. With V trimmed by 1 base and J by 4 bases, 4 bases remained unmatched.

The chain has TRBV18 and TRBJ2-5; D not resolved. There are 9 residues in the CDR3. Looked up from germline, CDR1 is KGHSH and CDR2 is LQKENI. V was clipped by 8 bases and J by 2 bases, with 0 bases between them. This CDR3 is CASQETQYF. The CDR3 DNA reads TGTGCCAGCCAAGAGACCCAGTACTTC.

Only a few counts were recorded for this clone. This rearrangement joins TRBV28 to TRBJ2-2; D is possibly TRBD2 (5 bases). Trimming removed 6 bases at V and 3 bases at J, with 14 bases between. Germline CDR1 MDHEN, CDR2 SYDVKM. The CDR3 extends over 15 amino acids. CDR3 in amino acids: CASSLGPGYTGELFF. The DNA for the CDR3 is TGTGCCAGCAGCCTCGGACCGGGATACACCGGGGAGCTGTTTTTT.

The chain combines TRBV5-4 with TRBJ2-2; 8 bases are a match to TRBD1. V shed 8 bases and J 1 base; nucleotides not matched to a gene: 4. From germline, CDR1 is SGHNT and CDR2 YYREEE (reference sequence). This CDR3 has 14 amino acids. The CDR3 protein is CASFTGGNTGELFF. DNA of the CDR3: TGTGCCAGTTTTACAGGGGGGAACACCGGGGAGCTGTTTTTT.

This clone has just a few counts. The chain is built from TRBV30 and TRBJ2-5; D is possibly TRBD2 (7 bases). Germline V lookup: CDR1 GTSNPN, CDR2 SVGIG (reference sequence). The CDR3 has 14 amino acids. V lost 0 bases, J lost 5 bases, and 13 bases lay in between. The CDR3 nucleotides are TGTGCCTGGAGTGTACAGGGAGGGGACGAGACCCAGTACTTC. Amino acids: CAWSVQGGDETQYF.

CDR3 loop: CASSFAANTGELFF. The DNA for the CDR3 is TGTGCCAGCAGCTTCGCCGCGAACACCGGGGAGCTGTTTTTT. The genes are TRBV7-3 and TRBJ2-2; D is undetermined. The CDR3 has 14 residues. The V gene's germline CDR1 is SGHTA and CDR2 FQGTGA. V was pared by 3 bases and J by 0 bases, with 5 bases between.